The source of this T cell receptor beta chain is a study of blood T cell repertoires in COVID-19. Data came from immunoSEQ multiplex PCR; TCRdb stores just in-frame clones and leaves some out. Among about 80,000 clones listed, roughly four fifths were seen once. Trimming cost V 1 base and J 2 bases, with 12 bases left between them. The germline V gene has CDR1 SGHVS and CDR2 FQNEAQ. There are 15 residues in the CDR3. This TCR was sampled from a man between 60 and 70 years old with acute or convalescent COVID-19. The sample consisted of peripheral blood. The chain combines TRBV7-8 with TRBJ2-7, with a possible D match to TRBD1 (5 bases). CDR3 nucleotide sequence: TGTGCCAGCAGCTTAGAGAAAGGGGCCGCCTACGAGCAGTACTTC. This codes for CASSLEKGAAYEQYF. Looking up the rest from reference TRBV7-8 and TRBJ2-7 gives the full variable domain: GAGVSQSPRYKVAKRGQDVALRCDPISGHVSLFWYQQALGQGPEFLTYFQNEAQLDKSGLPSDRFFAERPEGSVSTLKIQRTQQEDSAVYLCASSLEKGAAYEQYFGPGTRLTVT.